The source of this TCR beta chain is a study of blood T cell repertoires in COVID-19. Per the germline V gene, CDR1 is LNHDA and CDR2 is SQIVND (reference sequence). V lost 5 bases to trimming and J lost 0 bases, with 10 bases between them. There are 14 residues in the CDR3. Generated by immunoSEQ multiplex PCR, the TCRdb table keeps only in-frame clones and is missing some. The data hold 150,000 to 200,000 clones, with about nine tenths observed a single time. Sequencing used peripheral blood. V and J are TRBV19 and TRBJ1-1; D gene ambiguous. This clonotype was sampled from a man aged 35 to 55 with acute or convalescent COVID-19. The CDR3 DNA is TGTGCCAGTAGTCCAGCGCGGCTGAACACTGAAGCTTTCTTT. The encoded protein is CASSPARLNTEAFF.